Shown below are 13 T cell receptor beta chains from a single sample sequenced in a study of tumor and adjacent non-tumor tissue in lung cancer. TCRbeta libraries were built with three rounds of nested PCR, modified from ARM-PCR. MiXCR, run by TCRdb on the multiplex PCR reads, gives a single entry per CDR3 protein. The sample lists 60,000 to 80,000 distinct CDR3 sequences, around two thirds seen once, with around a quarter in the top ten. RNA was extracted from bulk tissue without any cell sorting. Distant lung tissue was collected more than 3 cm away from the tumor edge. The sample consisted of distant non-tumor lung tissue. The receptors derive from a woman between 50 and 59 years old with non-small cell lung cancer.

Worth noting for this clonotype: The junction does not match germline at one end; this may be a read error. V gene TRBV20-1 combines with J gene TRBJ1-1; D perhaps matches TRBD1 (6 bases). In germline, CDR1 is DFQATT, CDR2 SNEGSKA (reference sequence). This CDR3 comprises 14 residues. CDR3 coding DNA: TGCAGTGCTAGAGTAGGGGGGCCGAACACTGGAGCTTTCTTT. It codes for CSARVGGPNTGAFF.

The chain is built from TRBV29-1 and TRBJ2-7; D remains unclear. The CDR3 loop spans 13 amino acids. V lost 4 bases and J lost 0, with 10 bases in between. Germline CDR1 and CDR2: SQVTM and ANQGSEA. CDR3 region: CSVVAGISYEQYF. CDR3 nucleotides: TGCAGCGTTGTAGCTGGGATCTCCTACGAGCAGTACTTC.

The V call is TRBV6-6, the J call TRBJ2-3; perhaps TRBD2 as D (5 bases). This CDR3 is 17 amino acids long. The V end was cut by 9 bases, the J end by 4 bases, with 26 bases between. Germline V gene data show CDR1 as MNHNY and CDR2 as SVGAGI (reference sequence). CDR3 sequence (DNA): TGTGCCAGTAGTACACTCGGACTTCTAGAAATTCCAGATACGCAGTATTTT. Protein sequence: CASSTLGLLEIPDTQYF.

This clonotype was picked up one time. The chain's CDR3 is CSIATNPGSEAFF. CDR3 nucleotide sequence: TGCAGCATTGCGACAAATCCAGGCTCTGAAGCTTTCTTT. The chain combines TRBV29-1 with TRBJ1-1; D uncertain. V lost 8 bases and J 6 bases, leaving 19 bases between the germline ends. This CDR3 is 13 amino acids long. The germline CDR1 and CDR2 sequences are SQVTM and ANQGSEA.

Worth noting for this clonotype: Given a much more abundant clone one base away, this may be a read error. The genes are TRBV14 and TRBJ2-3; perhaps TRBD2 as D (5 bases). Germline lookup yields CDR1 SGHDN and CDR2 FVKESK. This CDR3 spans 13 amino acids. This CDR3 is CASSQELGDTHYF. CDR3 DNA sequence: TGTGCCAGCAGCCAGGAACTGGGAGATACGCACTATTTT.

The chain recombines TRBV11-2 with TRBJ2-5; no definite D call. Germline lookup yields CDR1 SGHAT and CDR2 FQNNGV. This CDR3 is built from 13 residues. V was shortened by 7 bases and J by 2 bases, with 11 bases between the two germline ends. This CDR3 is CASTLDCQETQYF. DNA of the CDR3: TGTGCCAGCACTTTAGATTGTCAAGAGACCCAGTACTTC.

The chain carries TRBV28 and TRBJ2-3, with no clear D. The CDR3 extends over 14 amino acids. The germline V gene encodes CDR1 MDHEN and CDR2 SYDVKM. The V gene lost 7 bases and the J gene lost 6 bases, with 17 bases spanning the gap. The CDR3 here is CASTRSGFPDTQYF. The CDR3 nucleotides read TGTGCCAGCACACGATCCGGGTTTCCGGATACGCAGTATTTT.

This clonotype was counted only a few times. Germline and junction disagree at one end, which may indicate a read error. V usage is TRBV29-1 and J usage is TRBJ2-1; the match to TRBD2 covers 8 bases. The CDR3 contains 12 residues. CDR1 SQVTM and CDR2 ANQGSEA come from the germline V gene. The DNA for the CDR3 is TGCCGCGTTGAAGATCTAGCGGGCAGGTGTTTCTTC. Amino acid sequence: CRVEDLAGRCFF.

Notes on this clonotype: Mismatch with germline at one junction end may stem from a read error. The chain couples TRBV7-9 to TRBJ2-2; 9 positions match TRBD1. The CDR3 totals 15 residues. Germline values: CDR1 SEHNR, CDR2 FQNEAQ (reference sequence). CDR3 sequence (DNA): TGTGCCAGCAGCTTTACAGGGGGCGGGTCCGGTGAGCTGTTTTTT. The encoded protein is CASSFTGGGSGELFF. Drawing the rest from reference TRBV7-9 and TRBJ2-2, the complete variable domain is DTGVSQNPRHKITKRGQNVTFRCDPISEHNRLYWYRQTLGQGPEFLTYFQNEAQLEKSRLLSDRFSAERPKGSFSTLEIQRTEQGDSAMYLCASSFTGGGSGELFFGEGSRLTVL.

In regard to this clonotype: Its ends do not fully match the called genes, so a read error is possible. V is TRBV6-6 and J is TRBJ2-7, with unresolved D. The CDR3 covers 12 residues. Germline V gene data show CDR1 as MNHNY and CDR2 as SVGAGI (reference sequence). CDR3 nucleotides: TGTGGCAGCAGTTACTCGATCTACGAGCAGTACTTC. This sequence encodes CGSSYSIYEQYF.

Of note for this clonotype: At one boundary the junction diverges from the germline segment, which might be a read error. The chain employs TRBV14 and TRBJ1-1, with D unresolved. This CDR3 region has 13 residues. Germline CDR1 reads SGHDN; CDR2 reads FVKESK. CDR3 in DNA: TGTGCCAGCAGCCCGACCCCGACTACTGAAGTTTTCTTT. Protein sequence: CASSPTPTTEVFF.

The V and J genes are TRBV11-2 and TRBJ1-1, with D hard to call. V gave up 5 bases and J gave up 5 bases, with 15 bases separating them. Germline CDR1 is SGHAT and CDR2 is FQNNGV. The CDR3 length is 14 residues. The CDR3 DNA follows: TGTGCCAGCAGCCCAAGGATAGGAGGTACTGAAGCTTTCTTT. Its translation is CASSPRIGGTEAFF. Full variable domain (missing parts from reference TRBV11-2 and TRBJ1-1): EAGVAQSPRYKIIEKRQSVAFWCNPISGHATLYWYQQILGQGPKLLIQFQNNGVVDDSQLPKDRFSAERLKGVDSTLKIQPAKLEDSAVYLCASSPRIGGTEAFFGQGTRLTVV.

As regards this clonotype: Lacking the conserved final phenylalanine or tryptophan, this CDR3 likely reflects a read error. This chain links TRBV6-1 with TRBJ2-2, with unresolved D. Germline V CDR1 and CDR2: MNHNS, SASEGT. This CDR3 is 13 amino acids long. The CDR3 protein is CACSPPYTGELFS. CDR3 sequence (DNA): TGTGCCTGCAGTCCACCCTACACCGGGGAGCTGTTTTCT.